One and the same sample provided the 28 T cell receptor beta chains below, sequenced in a study of blood T cell repertoires in COVID-19. Assay: immunoSEQ multiplex PCR; the TCRdb copy retains only in-frame clones and omits some. This table holds 160,000 or so clones, around 90% found once. Sequenced input: peripheral blood. These receptors originate from a man younger than 35 with acute or convalescent COVID-19.

The chain carries TRBV29-1 and TRBJ2-7, with D perhaps matching TRBD1 (6 bases). CDR1 is SQVTM and CDR2 is ANQGSEA in the germline V gene. The CDR3 is 14 residues long. The ends were cut back, 4 bases at V and 3 bases at J, with 16 bases in the middle. In nucleotides, the CDR3 is TGCAGCGTTGTCCCGCGCTCAGGGGTCTACGAGCAGTACTTC. It translates to CSVVPRSGVYEQYF.

The gene calls are TRBV6-5 and TRBJ1-4; tentative D call: TRBD1 (5 bases). The CDR3 is made up of 14 amino acids. The germline V gene encodes CDR1 MNHEY and CDR2 SVGAGI. Trimming took 11 bases from V and 7 from J, leaving 20 bases between them. The CDR3 DNA follows: TGTGCCTCAGCAGAAAGATTTAGGGGTGAAAAACTGTTTTTT. Residues: CASAERFRGEKLFF.

The chain carries TRBV10-2 and TRBJ2-1; 9 bases match TRBD1. CDR1 WSHSY and CDR2 SAAADI come from the germline V gene. Losses at the gene ends were 8 bases for V and 5 bases for J; bases not matched to a gene: 10. This CDR3 comprises 15 residues. The CDR3, as DNA: TGCGCCAGCCTGGAACAGGGGGCCTTGGACAATGAGCAGTTCTTC. As protein: CASLEQGALDNEQFF.

The chain uses TRBV28 and TRBJ1-6, with unresolved D. The CDR3 is 15 amino acids. The V end was cut by 4 bases, the J end by 0 bases, with 7 bases between. The germline V gene has CDR1 MDHEN and CDR2 SYDVKM. The CDR3 here is CASSSISSYNSPLHF. The CDR3 DNA reads TGTGCCAGCAGTTCTATAAGCTCCTATAATTCACCCCTCCACTTT.

The rearrangement joins TRBV6-5 to TRBJ2-1, with D perhaps TRBD1 (6 bases). CDR1 and CDR2 (germline): MNHEY, SVGAGI. Deletions cut 5 bases from V and 3 bases from J, with 14 bases between. The length of the CDR3 is 15 residues. The CDR3 coding sequence is TGTGCCAGCAGTCTGACAGGTTTCTTCTACAATGAGCAGTTCTTC. Translation gives CASSLTGFFYNEQFF.

CDR3 in amino acids: CSVAGLNYGYTF. The CDR3 nucleotides are TGCAGCGTCGCGGGCCTCAACTATGGCTACACCTTC. This chain links TRBV29-1 with TRBJ1-2; D unresolved. V dropped 6 bases and J dropped 2 bases, with 10 bases sitting between them. The length of the CDR3 is 12 residues. CDR1 and CDR2 from the germline V gene are SQVTM and ANQGSEA.

The chain couples TRBV6-5 to TRBJ1-5; D is perhaps TRBD1 (5 bases). Trimming shortened V by 6 bases and J by 2 bases, and 8 bases separated the two germline ends. The CDR3 spans 13 residues. CDR1 and CDR2 from the germline V gene are MNHEY and SVGAGI. CDR3 nucleotides: TGTGCCAGCAGCAGGGTCGGCAATCAGCCCCAGCATTTT. Its translation is CASSRVGNQPQHF.

V and J are TRBV18 and TRBJ1-2; possibly TRBD1 for D (6 bases). V lost 4 bases and J lost 3, with 15 bases in between. Per the germline V gene, CDR1 is KGHSH and CDR2 is LQKENI. This CDR3 region has 15 residues. CDR3 residues: CASSLRIQGDYGYTF. CDR3 in DNA: TGTGCCAGCTCACTCCGAATACAGGGAGACTATGGCTACACCTTC.

This clone was seen only once. This chain links TRBV19 with TRBJ1-3; a weak D match, TRBD1 (5 bases). V was clipped by 10 bases and J by 0 bases, with 16 bases between them. The CDR3 loop spans 15 amino acids. The V gene's germline CDR1 is LNHDA and CDR2 SQIVND (reference sequence). The DNA of the CDR3 is TGTGCCACCCGAAAGGGGCATTTCTCTGGAAACACCATATATTTT. It specifies CATRKGHFSGNTIYF. Together with reference TRBV19 and TRBJ1-3, the CDR3 gives the full variable domain: DGGITQSPKYLFRKEGQNVTLSCEQNLNHDAMYWYRQDPGQGLRLIYYSQIVNDFQKGDIAEGYSVSREKKESFPLTVTSAQKNPTAFYLCATRKGHFSGNTIYFGEGSWLTVV.

The rearrangement links TRBV30 to TRBJ1-1; the D gene is possibly TRBD1 (6 bases). The CDR3 is 14 residues long. Germline loops: CDR1 GTSNPN, CDR2 SVGIG (reference sequence). Trimming cost V 0 bases and J 7 bases, with 15 bases left between them. CDR3 sequence: CAWSVDSYSDEAFF. In nucleotides, the CDR3 is TGTGCCTGGAGTGTGGACAGCTACAGCGATGAAGCTTTCTTT. The full variable domain, completed using reference TRBV30 and TRBJ1-1, is SQTIHQWPATLVQPVGSPLSLECTVEGTSNPNLYWYRQAAGRGLQLLFYSVGIGQISSEVPQNLSASRPQDRQFILSSKKLLLSDSGFYLCAWSVDSYSDEAFFGQGTRLTVV.

The chain combines TRBV7-9 with TRBJ1-2; 8 positions match TRBD1. V lost 5 bases and J lost 4; bases outside the gene matches: 6. Germline assignment: CDR1 SEHNR and CDR2 FQNEAQ (reference sequence). The CDR3 spans 14 residues. The CDR3 region has the DNA TGTGCCAGCAGCCAGACAGGGGTCACCTATGGCTACACCTTC. Translating gives CASSQTGVTYGYTF.

This chain links TRBV19 with TRBJ2-7; 9 positions match TRBD1. The V gene's germline CDR1 is LNHDA and CDR2 SQIVND (reference sequence). The CDR3 contains 15 residues. Trimming cost V 5 bases and J 3 bases; bases outside gene matches: 8. The CDR3 nucleotides read TGTGCCAGTAGTTCTACAGGGGGCGAAAGCTACGAGCAGTACTTC. As protein: CASSSTGGESYEQYF.

J is TRBJ1-1 and V is TRBV19, with TRBD1 as a possible D gene (5 bases). Per germline, CDR1 LNHDA and CDR2 SQIVND (reference sequence). Trimming took off 0 bases at V and 4 bases at J, with 12 bases between the two ends. The CDR3 is 15 residues long. The CDR3 region is CASSIDQGSGTEAFF. CDR3 DNA: TGTGCCAGTAGTATAGATCAGGGTTCGGGCACTGAAGCTTTCTTT.

The rearrangement uses TRBV27 and TRBJ1-1, with 9 bases matching TRBD1. From germline, CDR1 is MNHEY and CDR2 SMNVEV (reference sequence). The CDR3 has 16 amino acids. The V segment lost 6 bases and the J segment 6 bases; nucleotides outside the gene matches: 14. The CDR3 region has the DNA TGTGCCAGCAGCTCTGCCCTGGGACAGGGTAACTCTGAAGCTTTCTTT. Residues: CASSSALGQGNSEAFF.

V gene TRBV7-9 combines with J gene TRBJ1-2, with D hard to call. The CDR3 loop spans 14 amino acids. Germline loops: CDR1 SEHNR, CDR2 FQNEAQ (reference sequence). Trimming took off 1 base at V and 2 bases at J, with 8 bases between the two ends. CDR3 protein: CASSLVWENYGYTF. Written as DNA, the CDR3 is TGTGCCAGCAGCTTAGTCTGGGAGAACTATGGCTACACCTTC.

The V call is TRBV19, the J call TRBJ1-5; weak D call: TRBD1 (6 bases). V was pared by 6 bases and J by 0 bases, with 12 bases between. CDR3 length: 15 residues. Germline CDR1 reads LNHDA; CDR2 reads SQIVND (reference sequence). This chain's CDR3 is CASSTTGYSNQPQHF. Written as DNA, the CDR3 is TGTGCCAGTAGCACGACAGGTTATAGCAATCAGCCCCAGCATTTT.

This rearrangement joins TRBV24-1 to TRBJ2-1; 7 nucleotides match TRBD1. CDR1 KGHDR and CDR2 SFDVKD come from the germline V gene. CDR3 length: 13 residues. V trimming: 7 bases; J trimming: 3 bases; junction bases outside the gene matches: 2. This CDR3 reads CATRAGGYNEQFF. The CDR3 DNA is TGTGCCACCAGGGCAGGGGGCTACAATGAGCAGTTCTTC.

V gene TRBV7-9 combines with J gene TRBJ2-7; D remains ambiguous. Looked up from germline, CDR1 is SEHNR and CDR2 is FQNEAQ (reference sequence). Trimming removed 5 bases at V and 8 bases at J, with 16 bases between. CDR3 length: 13 residues. The CDR3 loop is CASSPNLLEQQYF. Here the CDR3 DNA reads TGTGCCAGCAGCCCGAACTTGTTGGAGCAGCAGTACTTC.

The chain uses TRBV20-1 and TRBJ1-1, with a weak D call TRBD1 (6 bases). The germline V gene encodes CDR1 DFQATT and CDR2 SNEGSKA (reference sequence). With 6 bases removed from V and 5 bases from J, the gap between germline ends came to 10 bases. The CDR3 runs to 11 residues. For the CDR3, the DNA is TGCAGTGCGGTACAGGGAACTGAAGCTTTCTTT. It translates to CSAVQGTEAFF.

The V call is TRBV5-6, the J call TRBJ2-7; 7 bases are shared with TRBD1. The germline gives CDR1 SGHDT, CDR2 YYEEEE. The J segment lost 2 bases and the V segment lost 0 bases, leaving 5 bases of the junction unmatched. This CDR3 region has 15 residues. For the CDR3, the DNA is TGTGCCAGCAGCTTGGAGCAGGGGACAGCCTACGAGCAGTACTTC. This codes for CASSLEQGTAYEQYF.

The rearrangement uses TRBV7-9 and TRBJ1-1; D uncertain. CDR3 length equals 17 residues. Trimming stripped 6 bases from V and 0 bases from J, with 20 bases between. CDR1 and CDR2 (germline): SEHNR, FQNEAQ (reference sequence). This chain's CDR3 is CASRPFRDFNMNTEAFF. In nucleotides, the CDR3 is TGTGCCAGCAGACCCTTCCGGGATTTCAATATGAACACTGAAGCTTTCTTT.

CDR3 in amino acids: CASSLDPGETQYF. The CDR3 DNA reads as TGTGCCAGCAGCTTGGATCCCGGGGAGACCCAGTACTTC. This chain uses TRBV5-4 with TRBJ2-5; D not resolved. Trimming took off 0 bases at V and 5 bases at J, with 8 bases between the two ends. This CDR3 region has 13 residues. Looked up from germline, CDR1 is SGHNT and CDR2 is YYREEE (reference sequence). Supplemented by reference TRBV5-4 and TRBJ2-5, the full variable domain reads ETGVTQSPTHLIKTRGQQVTLRCSSQSGHNTVSWYQQALGQGPQFIFQYYREEENGRGNFPPRFSGLQFPNYSSELNVNALELDDSALYLCASSLDPGETQYFGPGTRLLVL.

The rearrangement joins TRBV2 to TRBJ1-6; tentative D call: TRBD1 (5 bases). The CDR3 contains 14 residues. The ends were cut back, 3 bases at V and 9 bases at J, with 12 bases in the middle. Germline V lookup: CDR1 SNHLY, CDR2 FYNNEI. CDR3 amino acids: CASSDYSRASPLHF. The CDR3 DNA is TGTGCCAGCAGTGACTATTCCAGGGCTTCACCCCTCCACTTT.

V is TRBV4-1 and J is TRBJ1-1, with D uncertain. There are 14 residues in the CDR3. V was trimmed by 4 bases and J by 5 bases, leaving 14 bases between them. Germline V gene lookup returns CDR1 MGHRA and CDR2 YSYEKL. For the CDR3, the DNA is TGCGCCAGCAGCCTAACGACAAGATATACTGAAGCTTTCTTT. Amino acid sequence: CASSLTTRYTEAFF.

This clone was observed once. This chain connects TRBV19 to TRBJ2-2, with 8 bases that match TRBD1. V lost 9 bases to trimming and J lost 2 bases; unmatched junction nucleotides: 8. Per germline, CDR1 LNHDA and CDR2 SQIVND (reference sequence). CDR3 length: 15 residues. CDR3 in amino acids: CASHRGTFNTGELFF. The CDR3 DNA reads as TGTGCCAGCCACAGGGGGACTTTTAACACCGGGGAGCTGTTTTTT. The full variable domain, rest sourced from reference TRBV19 and TRBJ2-2, is DGGITQSPKYLFRKEGQNVTLSCEQNLNHDAMYWYRQDPGQGLRLIYYSQIVNDFQKGDIAEGYSVSREKKESFPLTVTSAQKNPTAFYLCASHRGTFNTGELFFGEGSRLTVL.

The chain couples TRBV19 to TRBJ1-1; 8 nucleotides line up with TRBD1. The CDR3 contains 15 residues. CDR1 and CDR2 (germline): LNHDA, SQIVND (reference sequence). The trim removed 5 bases at V and 3 bases at J, leaving 8 bases unmatched. The CDR3 DNA reads TGTGCCAGTAGTCTAAGGACAGGGCAATACACTGAAGCTTTCTTT. Its protein is CASSLRTGQYTEAFF.

The rearrangement uses TRBV30 and TRBJ1-4; D ambiguous. The germline gives CDR1 GTSNPN, CDR2 SVGIG (reference sequence). V lost 5 bases, J lost 8 bases, and 9 bases lay in between. The CDR3 extends over 11 amino acids. CDR3 residues: CAWAQAEKLFF. In DNA form, the CDR3 reads TGTGCCTGGGCCCAGGCGGAAAAACTGTTTTTT.

This clone occurred once. This chain joins TRBV2 and TRBJ1-2, with 9 nucleotides matching TRBD1. The V gene's germline CDR1 is SNHLY and CDR2 FYNNEI. This CDR3 has 16 residues. V shed 5 bases, J shed 4 bases, and the junction held 11 bases outside the gene matches. The CDR3 loop reads CASSLTGTGISYGYTF. In DNA, the CDR3 is TGTGCCAGCAGTCTAACCGGGACAGGGATTAGCTATGGCTACACCTTC.